What follows describes a single TCR beta chain. Its antigen is currently unknown. This sample stems from a study of T cells after yellow fever vaccination. Using its own MiXCR run on the 5' RACE reads, TCRdb lists one record per CDR3 protein. Seen here are roughly 500,000 distinct CDR3 sequences, roughly 19% observed once, and the top ten hold around an eighth. Study-wide results and limits: Post-booster samples contained most primary-vaccination clones (roughly 96% CD4, about 85% CD8). Clonotype sharing between CD4 and CD8 compartments was small.

In germline, CDR1 is LGHDT, CDR2 YNNKEL (reference sequence). V lost 4 bases and J 5 bases, leaving 17 bases between the germline ends. The CDR3 has 15 residues. This sequence joins TRBV3-1 and TRBJ1-1; D gene ambiguous. The sequence was collected from a man aged 25 to 40 who received the YFV17D yellow fever vaccine. Sequencing was performed on PBMCs, taken 15 days after the yellow fever booster vaccination. DNA of the CDR3: TGTGCCAGCAGCCGCGGCAGTAGGAAGGTGACTGAAGCTTTCTTT. Its translation: CASSRGSRKVTEAFF.